The entry that follows covers one TCR beta chain sequence. Germline CDR1 ENHRY, CDR2 SYGVKD. The CDR3 covers 18 residues. With V trimmed by 4 bases and J by 2 bases, 5 bases remained unmatched. This sample was taken from a study of Graves' ophthalmopathy and Graves' hyperthyroidism. Transcripts of RNA were the source for amplifying TCR beta CDR3 regions. The first-round RT-PCR employed HTBI primers together with the Qiagen OneStep RT-PCR kit. A multiplex PCR was then performed as the second round. TCRdb passed the multiplex PCR reads through MiXCR, listing each CDR3 protein once. The sample records approximately 1.2 million distinct CDR3 sequences, 35% to 40% being singletons.

The chain has TRBV10-3 and TRBJ2-2; 15 nucleotides agree with TRBD2. The TCR sequence derives from an adult man with Graves' hyperthyroidism. The sample taken for sequencing was peripheral blood or thyroid tissue (not recorded which). In DNA, the CDR3 is TGTGCCATCAGTGGTAGGACTAGCGGGGGGGGCAACACCGGGGAGCTGTTTTTT. Translation: CAISGRTSGGGNTGELFF.